What follows is one T cell receptor (beta chain) and its context. This receptor's antigen is unknown. Base-call qualities are not available, and no considerably larger clone is one nucleotide away. The entry originates in a study of identifying expanded T cells in peripheral blood (dated by TCRdb to between 2017 and 2020). For context, the study as a whole: Technical replicates were generated by sequencing separate aliquots of the same genomic DNA pool, and four replicates were compared pairwise.

Results the study describes overall, beyond this receptor: Across all healthy-donor time intervals, the beta-binomial model significantly lowered both the number of clones called differentially abundant and the false-positive rate. The authors expected biological variance in healthy repertoires might increase further over much longer intervals such as months to years. Across all healthy donors, variance in clone template counts between approximately two-week samples was found to increase significantly with total template count. Approximately 1.2 differentially abundant clones were flagged by the binomial model between technical replicates, whereas about 17 and 20 were flagged over two weeks and four weeks, respectively.

CDR1 and CDR2 (GTSNPN, SVGIG) derive from the germline V gene (reference sequence). The germline V and J ends show losses of 3 bases and 5 bases respectively, and no gene match explains 7 bases of the junction. Counted from cysteine to phenylalanine, this CDR3 has 14 amino acids. CDR3 DNA is the only sequence kept; it has 42 bases, read in frame from the first base. The immunoSEQ Assay, which relies on bias-controlled multiplex PCR amplification of genomic DNA, was used to profile TCRbeta CDR3 regions. The original methods were these. To quantify the absolute abundance of each unique TCRbeta CDR3 region, the sequences were collapsed and filtered. Differential abundance was assessed using a binomial (Fisher-equivalent) model and a beta-binomial model in which time-dependent variance fitted from healthy donors was added. Clones with fewer than 5 combined templates were removed, and a clone was called differentially abundant if the clone's Benjamini-Hochberg FDR was below 0.01. Beta-binomial variance was modeled as a function of total template count across the two samples using the form v = (b*log(k)+a)^2. The source is immuneACCESS, and TCRdb retained only in-frame sequences with V and J called. Part of the clones is not carried over; for the studies checked, unresolved V genes explain less than half of this, and the remainder is unexplained. V and J calls and clone size are given by that table; D and trimming were obtained from the DNA. This sample gives tens of thousands of clones in total; more than 70% of them show up just once. The top ten clones comprise roughly 4.5% of the sample.

No immune events, such as infections, were documented for the healthy donors during the collection period. Healthy-donor blood repertoires served as a training cohort to calibrate time-dependent variance in a beta-binomial model of T-cell clone differential abundance. There were around ten healthy donors in the training cohort, of whom 3 were female and 7 were male. Donor ages ranged from 29 to 64 years, with an average of 43 years. Whole blood was collected from each healthy donor at three time points spaced two weeks apart and obtained from a commercial supplier. Genomic DNA was extracted from unsorted whole blood for immunosequencing.

The TCR originated in a person aged 18 to 70 in good health. Rearrangement joined TRBV30 to TRBJ2-5, and 9 bases in between align with TRBD2. Sequenced: blood. The sequenced DNA is TGTGCCTGGAGGATGGGACTAGCTGGTGAGACCCAGTACTTC. The encoded protein is CAWRMGLAGETQYF.